Below, one TCR beta chain is given with its context. This CDR3 has 14 amino acids. Germline CDR1 is SEHNR and CDR2 is FQNEAQ (reference sequence). J lost 5 bases, V lost 6 bases, and 7 bases had no gene match. Using a J-beta primer mix together with a sample-barcoded 5' primer, a second PCR was run for about 6 to 12 cycles. A template-switch adaptor containing 12 random nucleotides labeled each cDNA molecule. A minimum of 3 million CDR3-containing paired-end reads was obtained for each sample. TCRdb itself ran the 5' RACE reads through MiXCR, one entry per CDR3 protein. The sample records around 800,000 distinct CDR3 sequences, around 50% being singletons. This entry comes from a study of blood T cells in healthy people across ages. Samples each had at least 6 micrograms of total RNA extracted.

This clonotype was sampled from a man older than 75 in good health. The V and J genes are TRBV7-9 and TRBJ2-1, with 7 bases identical to TRBD2. Material for sequencing was blood. The DNA for the CDR3 is TGTGCCAGCAGTCGGCGGGAGATTGACAATGAGCAGTTCTTC. The encoded protein is CASSRREIDNEQFF.